This is a list of T cell receptor beta chains from one sample in a study of blood T cell repertoires in COVID-19. The protocol was immunoSEQ multiplex PCR, while the TCRdb copy is restricted to in-frame clones and leaves out a portion. The sample carries about 180,000 clones, over 70% recorded once. Sequencing used PBMCs or T cells enriched from blood (not recorded which). All receptors come from a woman aged 40 to 50 with acute COVID-19. Both conserved end residues are part of each CDR3. A D gene is named only where the DNA matches it firmly. Some rows have no size entry. The others give once, few or many, or a class for an expanded clone.

v_gene	abundance	d_gene	len	j_gene	CDR3aa	CDR3nt
TRBV7-3	.	TRBD1	14	TRBJ2-7	CASSLTGGFDEQYF	TGTGCCAGCAGCTTGACAGGGGGTTTCGACGAGCAGTACTTC
TRBV16	.	TRBD1	15	TRBJ2-7	CASSQGQGAAYEQYF	TGTGCCAGCAGCCAGGGACAGGGGGCCGCCTACGAGCAGTACTTC
TRBV18	.	.	14	TRBJ1-1	CASSPRPDSTEAFF	TGTGCCAGCTCACCACGGCCGGACTCCACTGAAGCTTTCTTT
TRBV2	.	TRBD2	16	TRBJ2-5	CASSEGRLAGKETQYF	TGTGCCAGCAGTGAAGGTCGACTAGCGGGAAAAGAGACCCAGTACTTC
TRBV15	.	.	16	TRBJ1-1	CATSRDRLAMNTEAFF	TGTGCCACCAGCAGAGATCGCCTCGCGATGAACACTGAAGCTTTCTTT
TRBV4-1	once	.	15	TRBJ2-5	CASSQGAERGETQYF	TGCGCCAGCAGCCAAGGGGCGGAGAGGGGGGAGACCCAGTACTTC
TRBV14	few	.	14	TRBJ1-1	CASSRARVNTEAFF	TGTGCCAGCAGCCGAGCGAGGGTTAACACTGAAGCTTTCTTT
TRBV5-4	.	.	13	TRBJ2-1	CASSFTGYNEQFF	TGTGCCAGCAGCTTTACAGGGTACAATGAGCAGTTCTTC
TRBV5-1	.	TRBD2	17	TRBJ2-3	CASSLLISGASTDTQYF	TGCGCCAGCAGCTTATTGATTAGCGGGGCTAGCACAGATACGCAGTATTTT
TRBV30	.	.	11	TRBJ1-1	CAWRMTEEAFF	TGTGCCTGGAGAATGACAGAAGAAGCTTTCTTT
TRBV2	.	TRBD1	12	TRBJ2-1	CASSESDRTQFF	TGTGCCAGCAGTGAATCGGACAGGACACAGTTCTTC
TRBV6-5	few	.	14	TRBJ1-2	CASKKEAGVYGYTF	TGTGCCAGCAAAAAGGAGGCGGGGGTCTATGGCTACACCTTC
TRBV7-9	.	TRBD2	16	TRBJ2-2	CASSLIAGVDTGELFF	TGTGCCAGCAGCCTAATAGCGGGAGTAGATACCGGGGAGCTGTTTTTT
TRBV9	few	TRBD1	20	TRBJ2-6	CASSVGGTGGLLSGANVLTF	TGTGCCAGCAGCGTAGGAGGAACAGGGGGTCTTCTCTCTGGGGCCAACGTCCTGACTTTC
TRBV5-8	few	.	16	TRBJ2-3	CASSLAGTGMGDTQYF	TGTGCCAGCAGCTTGGCCGGAACGGGGATGGGAGATACGCAGTATTTT
TRBV30	.	TRBD2	14	TRBJ2-2	CAWKLAVNTGELFF	TGTGCCTGGAAGCTAGCGGTAAACACCGGGGAGCTGTTTTTT
TRBV12-5	.	.	15	TRBJ2-5	CASAPETGRQETQYF	TGTGCTAGTGCCCCGGAGACAGGCCGACAAGAGACCCAGTACTTC
TRBV6-5	.	TRBD2	15	TRBJ2-3	CAGELTSGSTDTQYF	TGTGCCGGGGAGCTGACTAGCGGGAGCACAGATACGCAGTATTTT
TRBV5-1	.	TRBD1	13	TRBJ1-2	CASSLVGGTGGTF	TGCGCCAGCAGCTTGGTAGGGGGAACAGGGGGAACCTTC
TRBV7-3	.	.	13	TRBJ2-1	CASSFGLNNEQFF	TGTGCCAGCAGCTTTGGACTAAACAATGAGCAGTTCTTC
TRBV10-3	.	TRBD1	17	TRBJ1-3	CAISSLHGTGPGNTIYF	TGTGCCATCAGTTCACTCCACGGGACAGGGCCTGGAAACACCATATATTTT
TRBV3-1/TRBV3-2	.	TRBD2	16	TRBJ2-5	CATNPTSGRGKETQYF	TGTGCCACCAACCCGACTAGCGGGAGAGGTAAAGAGACCCAGTACTTC
TRBV7-9	.	TRBD1	16	TRBJ1-2	CASSQPLTGDTRGYTF	TGTGCCAGCAGCCAACCCTTGACAGGGGACACGAGGGGCTACACCTTC
TRBV2	once	TRBD1	13	TRBJ1-5	CASRGDSNQPQHF	TGTGCCAGCAGAGGGGACAGTAATCAGCCCCAGCATTTT
TRBV4-2	.	.	20	TRBJ1-4	CASSQDVRRQPAATNEKLFF	TGTGCCAGCAGCCAAGATGTCCGACGACAGCCAGCTGCAACTAATGAAAAACTGTTTTTT